These 10 T cell receptor beta chains came from one sample sequenced in a study of control samples from healthy donors and cancer patients. The data were produced by immunoSEQ multiplex PCR, yet TCRdb's version contains in-frame clones alone and is incomplete. The profile shows around 170,000 clones, around 88% of them singletons. Sequencing was performed on blood. These receptors were collected from a woman under 40 in good health.

This chain links TRBV28 with TRBJ1-5; 7 bases agree with TRBD1. V was pared by 7 bases and J by 0 bases, with 6 bases of the junction left unmatched. CDR1 MDHEN and CDR2 SYDVKM come from the germline V gene. This CDR3 is 15 amino acids long. The CDR3 reads CASTLQGNSNQPQHF. The DNA for the CDR3 is TGTGCCAGCACTCTACAGGGGAATAGCAATCAGCCCCAGCATTTT.

CDR3 residues: CASTDRPYEQYF. CDR3 in DNA: TGTGCCAGCACGGACCGCCCCTACGAGCAGTACTTC. This chain uses TRBV6-4 with TRBJ2-7; no definite D call. Trimming cost V 7 bases and J 2 bases, with 9 bases left between them. The CDR3 loop spans 12 amino acids. Germline assignment: CDR1 MRHNA and CDR2 SNTAGT.

This chain uses TRBV3-1 (or the pseudogene TRBV3-2) with TRBJ2-1, with 7 positions matching TRBD2. J was trimmed by 3 bases and V by 3 bases; bases with no gene match: 8. Germline CDR1 LGHDT, CDR2 YNNKEL (reference sequence). The CDR3 has 16 residues. The CDR3 nucleotides are TGTGCCAGCAGCCATGTCGCGGGGGAGGGCTACAATGAGCAGTTCTTC. Its protein is CASSHVAGEGYNEQFF.

The genes are TRBV7-9 and TRBJ1-1, with 9 bases aligning to TRBD1. Trimming cost V 4 bases and J 6 bases; bases outside gene matches: 15. The CDR3 is made up of 17 amino acids. The germline CDR1 and CDR2 sequences are SEHNR and FQNEAQ (reference sequence). The CDR3 sequence is CASSSPTSTGGGPEAFF. In DNA, the CDR3 is TGTGCCAGCAGCTCCCCAACATCGACAGGGGGTGGGCCTGAAGCTTTCTTT.

This chain joins TRBV7-8 and TRBJ2-3; D could derive from TRBD1 or TRBD2 (6 bases each). The V gene's germline CDR1 is SGHVS and CDR2 FQNEAQ. The CDR3 has 15 residues. V was trimmed by 5 bases and J by 5 bases, leaving 17 bases between them. The CDR3 sequence: CASSPSGAPLDTQYF. CDR3 nucleotide sequence: TGTGCCAGCAGCCCCTCGGGGGCCCCCCTAGATACGCAGTATTTT.

Concerning this clone: No conserved phenylalanine or tryptophan is present at the end of the CDR3, so a read error is the likely explanation. The limits of the CDR3 on the DNA are not certain, so only TCRdb's listed CDR3 is given. The chain recombines TRBV6-5 with TRBJ2-7; the table names TRBD2, a call not compared with the DNA. Ends included, the CDR3 has 13 residues. Germline loops: CDR1 MNHEY, CDR2 SVGAGI. The CDR3 sequence: CASSQNPGLVESL.

The rearrangement joins TRBV6-5 to TRBJ2-7; 9 nucleotides line up with TRBD2. Per the germline V gene, CDR1 is MNHEY and CDR2 is SVGAGI. CDR3 length equals 15 residues. After removal of 6 bases from V and 4 bases from J, the junction contained 10 bases not matched to a gene. The CDR3 loop is CASRRTTSGNYEQYF. The CDR3 DNA reads TGTGCCAGCAGAAGAACGACTAGCGGAAATTACGAGCAGTACTTC.

This clone is a singleton in its sample. The gene calls are TRBV5-1 and TRBJ2-1; maybe TRBD2 (5 bases). Germline assignment: CDR1 SGHRS and CDR2 YFSETQ. Trimming removed 0 bases at V and 5 bases at J, with 15 bases between. CDR3 size: 16 residues. The DNA of the CDR3 is TGCGCCAGCAGCTTGGCCCGGGGAGTCACCGACAATGAGCAGTTCTTC. Translated, it gives CASSLARGVTDNEQFF. Complete variable domain (other parts from reference TRBV5-1 and TRBJ2-1): KAGVTQTPRYLIKTRGQQVTLSCSPISGHRSVSWYQQTPGQGLQFLFEYFSETQRNKGNFPGRFSGRQFSNSRSEMNVSTLELGDSALYLCASSLARGVTDNEQFFGPGTRLTVL.

The chain couples TRBV19 to TRBJ1-5; a weak D match, TRBD1 (5 bases). The CDR3 length is 13 residues. Looked up from germline, CDR1 is LNHDA and CDR2 is SQIVND (reference sequence). Trimming left V 6 bases short and J 7 bases short, with 13 bases between. The CDR3 DNA reads as TGTGCCAGTAGCCAGGGAGATGGACAGCCCCAGCATTTT. Translated, it gives CASSQGDGQPQHF.

This clone was seen only a few times. V gene TRBV5-1 combines with J gene TRBJ2-5; possible D gene TRBD2, 6 bases. This CDR3 spans 18 amino acids. With 0 bases removed from V and 4 bases from J, the gap between germline ends came to 22 bases. The germline V gene encodes CDR1 SGHRS and CDR2 YFSETQ. The CDR3 DNA reads as TGCGCCAGCAGCTTGGGGAGGGCGGGGTATCCCGCCCGAGAGACCCAGTACTTC. Amino acids: CASSLGRAGYPARETQYF.